The 6 T cell receptor beta chains listed next were all sequenced from one sample in a study of blood T cell repertoires in COVID-19. Sequencing used immunoSEQ multiplex PCR; TCRdb keeps in-frame clones, though not all of them. Counted here are approximately 150,000 clones, 88% occurring once; the ten biggest clones make up roughly 2%. Sequencing was performed on peripheral blood. The receptors come from a man over 45 who had recovered from COVID-19.

The chain carries TRBV3-1 (or the pseudogene TRBV3-2) and TRBJ2-5, with D perhaps TRBD2 (6 bases). The V and J ends lost 4 bases and 1 base respectively, with 13 bases between them. The CDR3 totals 15 residues. CDR1 is LGHDT, CDR2 YNNKEL, per germline (reference sequence). The CDR3, as DNA: TGTGCCAGCAGCCCCGGGCGGGGTTCCCAAGAGACCCAGTACTTC. Its translation is CASSPGRGSQETQYF.

The rearrangement links TRBV5-6 to TRBJ1-4; 10 bases align to TRBD1. The CDR3 spans 15 residues. The V gene end was trimmed by 4 bases and the J gene end by 3 bases; junction bases not matched to a gene: 3. The germline gives CDR1 SGHDT, CDR2 YYEEEE. CDR3 coding DNA: TGTGCCAGCAGCCGACAGGGGGCGGCTAATGAAAAACTGTTTTTT. This encodes CASSRQGAANEKLFF.

J is TRBJ2-7 and V is TRBV11-2; 10 bases align to TRBD2. The CDR3 runs 14 residues. Germline V gives CDR1 SGHAT, CDR2 FQNNGV. The junction had 2 bases not matched to a gene; V was cut back by 2 bases and J by 4 bases. DNA of the CDR3: TGTGCCAGCAGCTTACTAGCGGGAGTATACGAGCAGTACTTC. Amino acids: CASSLLAGVYEQYF. Full variable domain (missing parts from reference TRBV11-2 and TRBJ2-7): EAGVAQSPRYKIIEKRQSVAFWCNPISGHATLYWYQQILGQGPKLLIQFQNNGVVDDSQLPKDRFSAERLKGVDSTLKIQPAKLEDSAVYLCASSLLAGVYEQYFGPGTRLTVT.

V is TRBV7-9 and J is TRBJ1-4, with TRBD1 identical over 9 bases. Germline lookup yields CDR1 SEHNR and CDR2 FQNEAQ (reference sequence). Trimming took 5 bases from V and 8 from J; bases not matched to a gene: 15. The CDR3 length is 17 residues. The CDR3 DNA follows: TGTGCCAGCAGCCACTCTACAGGGGGCCAGCATCGGGAAAAACTGTTTTTT. This gives the protein CASSHSTGGQHREKLFF.

V usage is TRBV7-2 and J usage is TRBJ2-2; the match to TRBD2 covers 10 bases. V shed 5 bases, J shed 1 base, and the junction held 10 bases outside the gene matches. CDR1 SGHTA and CDR2 FQGNSA come from the germline V gene. The length of the CDR3 is 18 residues. The CDR3 spells CASSPRRRLAGNTGELFF. The CDR3 DNA follows: TGTGCCAGCAGCCCGCGACGAAGACTAGCGGGGAACACCGGGGAGCTGTTTTTT. The whole variable domain, filled in from reference TRBV7-2 and TRBJ2-2, reads GAGVSQSPSNKVTEKGKDVELRCDPISGHTALYWYRQSLGQGLEFLIYFQGNSAPDKSGLPSDRFSAERTGGSVSTLTIQRTQQEDSAVYLCASSPRRRLAGNTGELFFGEGSRLTVL.

The rearrangement joins TRBV27 to TRBJ2-5; weak D call: TRBD2 (6 bases). Germline V gives CDR1 MNHEY, CDR2 SMNVEV (reference sequence). The CDR3 has 15 residues. Between the trimmed V and J ends, which lost 5 bases and 5 bases, there was a span of 18 bases. The CDR3 spells CASSALTRGRETQYF. The DNA of the CDR3 is TGTGCCAGCAGTGCATTGACTAGGGGCCGGGAGACCCAGTACTTC.